This section outlines one T cell receptor (beta chain) sequence together with its context. This sample was included in a study of T cell changes during pregnancy in multiple sclerosis. The V segment lost 0 bases and the J segment 4 bases; nucleotides outside the gene matches: 12. CDR1 MGHRA and CDR2 YSYEKL come from the germline V gene. The CDR3 loop spans 17 amino acids. Clones were sequenced by immunoSEQ multiplex PCR, and TCRdb holds only the in-frame ones, with some missing. The sample yields roughly 37,000 clones, about nine tenths seen once. The chain uses TRBV4-1 and TRBJ2-7; 7 bases are a match to TRBD1. This TCR was recovered from a female donor with multiple sclerosis, enrolled in a pregnancy study. The sequencing used CD8+ T cells from peripheral blood mononuclear cells, collected before pregnancy. The CDR3 loop reads CASSQESSGTAFYEQYF. Here the CDR3 DNA reads TGCGCCAGCAGCCAAGAAAGTAGTGGGACAGCCTTTTACGAGCAGTACTTC.